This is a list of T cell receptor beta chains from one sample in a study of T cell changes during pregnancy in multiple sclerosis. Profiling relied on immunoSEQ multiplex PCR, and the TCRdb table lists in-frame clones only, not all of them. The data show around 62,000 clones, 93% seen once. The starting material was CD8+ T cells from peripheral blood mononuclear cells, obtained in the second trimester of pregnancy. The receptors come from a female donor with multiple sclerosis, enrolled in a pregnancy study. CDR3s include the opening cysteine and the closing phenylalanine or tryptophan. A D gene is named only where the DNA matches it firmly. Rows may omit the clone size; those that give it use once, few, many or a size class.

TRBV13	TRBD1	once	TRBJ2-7	CASSLGRGQISYEQYF	TGTGCCAGCAGCTTAGGCCGGGGACAGATCTCCTACGAGCAGTACTTC
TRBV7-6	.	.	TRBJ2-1	CASRDGVSEQFF	TGTGCCAGCAGAGACGGGGTTTCTGAGCAGTTCTTC
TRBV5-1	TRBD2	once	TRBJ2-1	CASSFTSGSYNEQFF	TGCGCCAGCAGCTTTACTAGCGGGTCCTACAATGAGCAGTTCTTC
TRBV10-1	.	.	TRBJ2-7	CASGLVGTPYEQYF	TGCGCCAGCGGCCTGGTCGGGACACCCTACGAGCAGTACTTC
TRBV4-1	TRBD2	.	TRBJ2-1	CASSQAGHLAGGHNEQFF	TGCGCCAGCAGCCAAGCGGGGCATCTAGCGGGAGGACACAATGAGCAGTTCTTC
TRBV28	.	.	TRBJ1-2	CASTDSSNYGYTF	TGTGCCAGCACCGACAGTTCCAACTATGGCTACACCTTC
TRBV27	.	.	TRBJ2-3	CASIERAGLARTDTQYF	TGTGCCAGCATCGAAAGGGCGGGCCTAGCGCGCACAGATACGCAGTATTTT
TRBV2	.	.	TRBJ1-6	CAGSRQQSSYNSPLHF	TGTGCCGGCTCAAGACAGCAGAGCTCCTATAATTCACCCCTCCACTTT
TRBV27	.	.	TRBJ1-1	CASSLTPNTEAFF	TGTGCCAGCAGCCTGACACCGAACACTGAAGCTTTCTTT
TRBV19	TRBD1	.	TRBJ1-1	CASSRGQMNTEAFF	TGTGCCAGTAGTAGGGGACAGATGAACACTGAAGCTTTCTTT
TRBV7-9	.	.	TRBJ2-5	CASSLAPRGGETQYF	TGTGCCAGCAGCTTAGCGCCAAGGGGCGGCGAGACCCAGTACTTC
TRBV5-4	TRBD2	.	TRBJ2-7	CASSLAGALSYEQYF	TGTGCCAGCAGTCTAGCGGGGGCTCTCTCCTACGAGCAGTACTTC